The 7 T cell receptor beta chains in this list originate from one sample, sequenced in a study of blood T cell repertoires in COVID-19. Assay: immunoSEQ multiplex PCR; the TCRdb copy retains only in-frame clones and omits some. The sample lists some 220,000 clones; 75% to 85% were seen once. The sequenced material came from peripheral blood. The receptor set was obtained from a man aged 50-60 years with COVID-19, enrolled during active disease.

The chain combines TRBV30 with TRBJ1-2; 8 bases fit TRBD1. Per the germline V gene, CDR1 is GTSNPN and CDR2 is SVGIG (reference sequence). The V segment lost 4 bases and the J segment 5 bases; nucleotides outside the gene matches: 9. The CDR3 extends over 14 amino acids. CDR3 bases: TGTGCCTGGAAGAGGGGGACAGGAGATTATGGCTACACCTTC. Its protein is CAWKRGTGDYGYTF.

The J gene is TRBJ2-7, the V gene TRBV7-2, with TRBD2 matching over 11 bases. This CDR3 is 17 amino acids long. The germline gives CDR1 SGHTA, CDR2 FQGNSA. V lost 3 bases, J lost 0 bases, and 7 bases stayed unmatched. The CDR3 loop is CASSFSSGGSYSYEQYF. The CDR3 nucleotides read TGTGCCAGCAGCTTTTCTAGCGGGGGGTCTTACTCCTACGAGCAGTACTTC.

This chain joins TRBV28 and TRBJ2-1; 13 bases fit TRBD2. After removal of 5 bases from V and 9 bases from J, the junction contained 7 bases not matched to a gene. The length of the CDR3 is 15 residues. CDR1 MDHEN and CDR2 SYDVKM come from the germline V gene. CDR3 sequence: CASSVTSGGAGEQFF. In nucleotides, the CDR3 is TGTGCCAGCAGTGTTACTAGCGGGGGGGCCGGTGAGCAGTTCTTC.

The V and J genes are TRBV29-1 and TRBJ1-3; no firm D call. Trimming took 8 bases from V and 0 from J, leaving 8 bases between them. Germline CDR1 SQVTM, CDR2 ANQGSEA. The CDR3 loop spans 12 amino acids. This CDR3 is CSLTNSGNTIYF. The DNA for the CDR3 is TGCAGCCTGACTAACTCTGGAAACACCATATATTTT.

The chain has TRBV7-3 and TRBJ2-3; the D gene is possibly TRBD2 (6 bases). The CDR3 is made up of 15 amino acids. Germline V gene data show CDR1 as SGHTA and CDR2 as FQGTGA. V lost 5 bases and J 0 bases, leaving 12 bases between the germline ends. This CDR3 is CASSGSGSSTDTQYF. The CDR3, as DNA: TGTGCCAGCAGCGGGAGCGGGTCTAGCACAGATACGCAGTATTTT. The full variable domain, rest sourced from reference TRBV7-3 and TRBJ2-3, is GAGVSQTPSNKVTEKGKYVELRCDPISGHTALYWYRQSLGQGPEFLIYFQGTGAADDSGLPNDRFFAVRPEGSVSTLKIQRTERGDSAVYLCASSGSGSSTDTQYFGPGTRLTVL.

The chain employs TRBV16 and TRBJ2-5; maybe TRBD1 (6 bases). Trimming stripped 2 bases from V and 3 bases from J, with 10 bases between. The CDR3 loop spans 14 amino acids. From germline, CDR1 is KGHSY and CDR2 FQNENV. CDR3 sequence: CASSQAGTKETQYF. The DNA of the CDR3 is TGTGCCAGCAGCCAAGCCGGGACAAAAGAGACCCAGTACTTC. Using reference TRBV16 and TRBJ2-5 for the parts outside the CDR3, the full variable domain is GEEVAQTPKHLVRGEGQKAKLYCAPIKGHSYVFWYQQVLKNEFKFLISFQNENVFDETGMPKERFSAKCLPNSPCSLEIQATKLEDSAVYFCASSQAGTKETQYFGPGTRLLVL.

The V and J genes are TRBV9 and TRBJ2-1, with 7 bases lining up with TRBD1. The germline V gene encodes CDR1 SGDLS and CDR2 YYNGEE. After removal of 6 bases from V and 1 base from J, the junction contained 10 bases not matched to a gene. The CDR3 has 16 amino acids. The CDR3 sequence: CASTPGTGQSYNEQFF. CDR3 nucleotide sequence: TGTGCCAGCACCCCGGGGACGGGACAGTCCTACAATGAGCAGTTCTTC.